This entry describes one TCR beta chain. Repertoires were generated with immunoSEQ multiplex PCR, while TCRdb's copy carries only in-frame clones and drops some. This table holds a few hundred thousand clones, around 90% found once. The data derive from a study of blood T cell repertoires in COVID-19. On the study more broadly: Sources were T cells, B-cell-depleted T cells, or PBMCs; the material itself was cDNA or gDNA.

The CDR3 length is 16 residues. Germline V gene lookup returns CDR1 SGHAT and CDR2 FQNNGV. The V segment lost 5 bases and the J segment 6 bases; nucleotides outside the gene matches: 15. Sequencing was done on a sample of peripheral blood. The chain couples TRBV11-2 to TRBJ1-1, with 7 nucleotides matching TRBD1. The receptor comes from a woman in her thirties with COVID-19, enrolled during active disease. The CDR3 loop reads CASSPNRQGGISEAFF. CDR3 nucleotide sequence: TGTGCCAGCAGCCCCAACCGACAGGGTGGAATCTCTGAAGCTTTCTTT.